A selection of T cell receptor beta chains follows, all from one sample in a study of blood T cell repertoires in COVID-19. Produced via immunoSEQ multiplex PCR; TCRdb's table is partial and in-frame only. The sample lists about 94,000 clones, roughly 80% occurring once. The source material was peripheral blood. The receptors come from a human donor in a cohort sampled during active COVID-19. Both conserved end residues are part of each CDR3. A D gene is named only where the DNA matches it firmly. A clone size is listed for some rows: how often the clone was seen (once, few, many), or a class if it is expanded.

TRBV3-1/TRBV3-2	-	TRBJ1-5	-	CASSQVQRGPQHF
TRBV7-9	-	TRBJ2-7	few	CASSLKSPKLDEQYF
TRBV27	-	TRBJ2-7	-	CASSFGRSRTFHEQYF
TRBV3-1/TRBV3-2	TRBD2	TRBJ2-1	-	CASSPVAGAYNEQFF
TRBV25-1	-	TRBJ1-2	-	CASSASLGRGEDYGYTF
TRBV27	TRBD2	TRBJ2-1	-	CASSLWGLAGGEQFF
TRBV4-1	-	TRBJ1-6	-	CASSQGPGPDSPLHF
TRBV18	TRBD1	TRBJ1-1	-	CASSPRPGQGVGMNTEAFF
TRBV20-1	-	TRBJ1-2	-	CSYDSYGYTF
TRBV5-1	TRBD1	TRBJ1-5	-	CASSLEGRGDQPQHF